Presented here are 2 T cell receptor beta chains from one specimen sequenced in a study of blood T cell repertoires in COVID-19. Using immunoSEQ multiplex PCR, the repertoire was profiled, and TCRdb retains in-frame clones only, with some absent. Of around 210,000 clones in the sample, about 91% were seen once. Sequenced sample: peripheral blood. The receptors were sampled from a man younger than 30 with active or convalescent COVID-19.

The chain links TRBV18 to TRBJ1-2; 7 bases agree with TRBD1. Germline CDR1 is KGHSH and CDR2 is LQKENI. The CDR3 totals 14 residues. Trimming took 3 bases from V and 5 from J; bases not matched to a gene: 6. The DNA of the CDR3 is TGTGCCAGCTCACCGCCTACAGGGGAGTATGGCTACACCTTC. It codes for CASSPPTGEYGYTF.

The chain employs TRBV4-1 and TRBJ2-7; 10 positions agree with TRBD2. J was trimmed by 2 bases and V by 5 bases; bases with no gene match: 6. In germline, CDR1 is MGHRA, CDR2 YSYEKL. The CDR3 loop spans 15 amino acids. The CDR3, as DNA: TGCGCCAGCAGCTTACGGACTAGCGGTCCCTACGAGCAGTACTTC. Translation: CASSLRTSGPYEQYF.